This TCR beta chain was observed in a study of T cells after posttransplantation cyclophosphamide. Produced via immunoSEQ multiplex PCR; TCRdb's table is partial and in-frame only. Here the sample spans 15,000 to 20,000 clones, roughly 83% being singletons. Germline V CDR1 and CDR2: MNHNY, SVGAGI (reference sequence). With 2 bases removed from V and 3 bases from J, the gap between germline ends came to 16 bases. The CDR3 totals 16 residues. This chain uses TRBV6-6 with TRBJ1-2; D is ambiguous. Sequenced sample: memory CD4+ T cells sorted from blood. This TCR was sampled from a man aged 25-40 years in good health and a related stem cell transplant donor. The CDR3 region is CASSYDRIQAHYGYTF. CDR3 nucleotides: TGTGCCAGCAGTTACGACCGGATCCAGGCCCACTATGGCTACACCTTC.